These 9 T cell receptor beta chains originate from one sample sequenced in a study of blood T cell repertoires in COVID-19 (dated by TCRdb to the early 2020s). The library was built by means of the immunoSEQ multiplex PCR assay. TCRdb holds this immuneACCESS table with in-frame rearrangements only. Some clones are missing; in checked studies, unresolved V genes explain under half, and the rest has no known cause. Present in this sample are more than 65,000 clones, 70% to 85% of which were seen just once. The ten largest clones represent 35% to 45% of the sample. The sample taken for sequencing was peripheral blood. These receptors all stem from a woman aged 65 to 85 with acute or convalescent COVID-19.

The chain links TRBV28 to TRBJ2-5, with 8 bases aligning to TRBD2. The germline gives CDR1 MDHEN, CDR2 SYDVKM. The CDR3 is 15 amino acids. Trimming at V came to 4 bases and at J to 2 bases, leaving 6 bases not matched to a gene. The CDR3 DNA reads as TGTGCCAGCAGTTGGGGAGGCGGGAGGCAAGAGACCCAGTACTTC. Translation gives CASSWGGGRQETQYF.

The chain uses TRBV6-5 and TRBJ2-2; the D gene is possibly TRBD2 (5 bases). CDR3 length equals 16 residues. Trimming took 1 base from V and 3 from J, leaving 12 bases between them. Germline assignment: CDR1 MNHEY and CDR2 SVGAGI. The CDR3 nucleotides read TGTGCCAGCAGTTACTATTGGGGAGTAGACACCGGGGAGCTGTTTTTT. This gives the protein CASSYYWGVDTGELFF.

The chain couples TRBV7-2 to TRBJ1-1; 9 positions match TRBD1. There are 14 residues in the CDR3. Germline V gene sequence: CDR1 SGHTA, CDR2 FQGNSA. V shed 5 bases, J shed 7 bases, and the junction held 8 bases outside the gene matches. CDR3: CASSPQGAFGEAFF. The CDR3 region has the DNA TGTGCCAGCAGCCCACAGGGGGCATTCGGTGAAGCTTTCTTT.

This clone was counted a few times. The chain recombines TRBV5-1 with TRBJ2-1; the match to TRBD2 covers 9 bases. V lost 4 bases, J lost 2 bases, and 13 bases stayed unmatched. The CDR3 runs to 18 residues. CDR1 and CDR2 from the germline V gene are SGHRS and YFSETQ. The CDR3 DNA sequence: TGCGCCAGCAGCCCAACCTTTAGCGGGAGAGGTACCTACAATGAGCAGTTCTTC. Its protein is CASSPTFSGRGTYNEQFF. Combining the CDR3 with reference TRBV5-1 and TRBJ2-1 gives the whole variable domain KAGVTQTPRYLIKTRGQQVTLSCSPISGHRSVSWYQQTPGQGLQFLFEYFSETQRNKGNFPGRFSGRQFSNSRSEMNVSTLELGDSALYLCASSPTFSGRGTYNEQFFGPGTRLTVL.

This clone was detected only a few times. This sequence joins TRBV30 and TRBJ2-1; a weak D match, TRBD1 (6 bases). Germline CDR1 is GTSNPN and CDR2 is SVGIG (reference sequence). The V and J ends lost 0 bases and 12 bases respectively, with 9 bases between them. There are 11 residues in the CDR3. As DNA, the CDR3 is TGTGCCTGGAGTGTCTCGACAGGGCAGTTCTTC. Translating gives CAWSVSTGQFF.

The chain has TRBV23-1 and TRBJ2-7; D call uncertain. TRBV23-1 is an ORF for which the function is uncertain. The CDR3 sequence is 16 residues long. V was trimmed by 4 bases and J by 4 bases, leaving 20 bases between them. The DNA of the CDR3 is TGCGCCAGCAGTCCTACTCTCCGCTCCCAAGAATACGAGCAGTACTTC. Protein sequence: CASSPTLRSQEYEQYF.

The chain has TRBV24-1 and TRBJ1-2; a possible D gene is TRBD1 (5 bases). The CDR3 has 13 residues. Looked up from germline, CDR1 is KGHDR and CDR2 is SFDVKD. Between the trimmed V and J ends, which lost 5 bases and 2 bases, there was a span of 8 bases. CDR3 bases: TGTGCCACCAGTGTTACAGGAAACTATGGCTACACCTTC. It specifies CATSVTGNYGYTF.

In nucleotides, the CDR3 is TGCGCCAGCAGCTTTTCTTCGGGCTCTGGGGCCAACGTCCTGACTTTC. Its translation: CASSFSSGSGANVLTF. The chain carries TRBV5-1 and TRBJ2-6; D gene ambiguous. This CDR3 spans 16 amino acids. V lost 2 bases, J lost 0 bases, and 9 bases lay in between. In germline, CDR1 is SGHRS, CDR2 YFSETQ.

V gene TRBV5-1 combines with J gene TRBJ2-1; 7 nucleotides match TRBD1. The CDR3 extends over 23 amino acids. In germline, CDR1 is SGHRS, CDR2 YFSETQ. V shed 0 bases and J 1 base; nucleotides not matched to a gene: 25. As DNA, the CDR3 is TGCGCCAGCAGCTTGGTAAGTGACAGGGTCTTTGCGGGCGAGGACTTATCCTACAATGAGCAGTTCTTC. It encodes CASSLVSDRVFAGEDLSYNEQFF.